These T cell receptor beta chains were read from a single sample in a study of somatic mutations in cytotoxic T cells in rheumatoid arthritis. Method: immunoSEQ multiplex PCR; TCRdb's copy keeps in-frame clones and lacks some. The sample shows 13,000 to 15,000 clones, over 70% of them seen only once. Input material: CD8+ T cells sorted from blood. The receptors were sampled from an adult with rheumatoid arthritis. Each CDR3 is given with its conserved first and last residue. A D gene is named only where the DNA matches it firmly. Size tells how often a clone was seen (once, few, many) or the class of an expanded clone, and some rows leave it out.

length,J,D,V,size,CDR3,DNA
16,TRBJ1-4,NA,TRBV28,NA,CASSLLSGQINEKLFF,TGTGCCAGCAGTTTACTTTCCGGACAGATTAATGAAAAACTGTTTTTT
15,TRBJ2-1,TRBD1,TRBV5-4,NA,CASSGPGQVFHEQFF,TGTGCCAGCAGCGGCCCGGGACAGGTGTTCCATGAGCAGTTCTTC
12,TRBJ1-1,NA,TRBV15,few,CATSWERTEAFF,TGTGCCACCAGCTGGGAGAGAACTGAAGCTTTCTTT
12,TRBJ1-1,NA,TRBV5-5,NA,CASSVRQFEAFF,TGTGCCAGCAGCGTCCGACAGTTTGAAGCTTTCTTT
15,TRBJ2-3,NA,TRBV9,NA,CASSVGRANTDTQYF,TGTGCCAGCAGCGTCGGCCGCGCAAACACAGATACGCAGTATTTT
11,TRBJ2-7,NA,TRBV28,NA,CASSSSYEQYF,TGTGCCAGCAGTTCCTCCTACGAGCAGTACTTC
15,TRBJ1-5,NA,TRBV4-1,NA,CASSHPPPGDQPQHF,TGCGCCAGCAGCCATCCCCCGCCAGGGGATCAGCCCCAGCATTTT
18,TRBJ2-5,TRBD2,TRBV6-1,NA,CASSGSPTEGLAWETQYF,TGTGCCAGCAGTGGTTCCCCTACCGAGGGACTAGCATGGGAGACCCAGTACTTC
13,TRBJ1-1,NA,TRBV10-1,NA,CATRHHKNTEAFF,TGCGCCACCCGACACCACAAGAACACTGAAGCTTTCTTT
14,TRBJ1-4,NA,TRBV27,medium-sized,CASSLSTTNEKLFF,TGTGCCAGCAGTTTATCGACAACGAATGAAAAACTGTTTTTT
13,TRBJ2-7,NA,TRBV6-6,NA,CASSGGPSYEQYF,TGTGCCAGCAGCGGGGGGCCCTCCTACGAGCAGTACTTC
13,TRBJ1-2,NA,TRBV10-3,NA,CAISELDIYGYTF,TGTGCCATCAGTGAGTTGGACATCTATGGCTACACCTTC
11,TRBJ2-5,NA,TRBV27,NA,CATEAQETQYF,TGTGCCACCGAGGCCCAAGAGACCCAGTACTTC
15,TRBJ1-5,TRBD1,TRBV7-9,NA,CASSWGTGGNQPQHF,TGTGCCAGCAGCTGGGGGACAGGGGGCAATCAGCCCCAGCATTTT
14,TRBJ1-2,NA,TRBV28,NA,CASSFQGLNYGYTF,TGTGCCAGCAGTTTCCAGGGGCTTAACTATGGCTACACCTTC
14,TRBJ2-7,TRBD1,TRBV19,NA,CASTFGTGVGEQYF,TGTGCCAGTACCTTTGGGACAGGGGTTGGCGAGCAGTACTTC
14,TRBJ1-4,TRBD1,TRBV9,NA,CASSGSTGPEKLFF,TGTGCCAGCAGCGGATCGACAGGGCCCGAAAAACTGTTTTTT
20,TRBJ2-7,TRBD2,TRBV14,NA,CASSPLIPLVSGGTPYEQYF,TGTGCCAGCAGCCCTCTTATCCCTCTCGTTTCGGGGGGGACCCCCTACGAGCAGTACTTC
11,TRBJ2-1,NA,TRBV6-1,NA,CASRGRTPQFF,TGTGCCAGCAGAGGACGAACCCCGCAGTTCTTC
15,TRBJ2-2,NA,TRBV27,once,CASSLSDPNTGELFF,TGTGCCAGCAGTTTATCCGACCCGAACACCGGGGAGCTGTTTTTT
14,TRBJ1-3,NA,TRBV28,NA,CASSLMNSGNTIYF,TGTGCCAGCAGTTTAATGAACTCTGGAAACACCATATATTTT
14,TRBJ2-2,NA,TRBV6-4,NA,CASSDGLNTGELFF,TGTGCCAGCAGTGACGGTCTAAACACCGGGGAGCTGTTTTTT
15,TRBJ2-7,TRBD1,TRBV19,once,CASSSGTGTSYEQYF,TGTGCCAGTAGTTCCGGGACAGGGACTTCCTACGAGCAGTACTTC
15,TRBJ1-1,NA,TRBV5-5,NA,CASSLAYTMNTEAFF,TGTGCCAGCAGCTTGGCGTACACCATGAACACTGAAGCTTTCTTT
19,TRBJ1-1,TRBD1,TRBV11-2,NA,CASSRTGRTSIVMNTEAFF,TGTGCCAGCAGTAGGACAGGACGGACCTCAATAGTTATGAACACTGAAGCTTTCTTT
15,TRBJ2-7,TRBD1,TRBV9,NA,CASSVGQEAIYEQYF,TGTGCCAGCAGCGTCGGACAGGAAGCTATCTACGAGCAGTACTTC
15,TRBJ2-7,NA,TRBV5-5,NA,CASSLVPGGSYEQYF,TGTGCCAGCAGCTTGGTGCCAGGGGGGTCCTACGAGCAGTACTTC
15,TRBJ2-1,TRBD2,TRBV6-4,few,CASSDSSGGANEQFF,TGTGCCAGCAGTGACTCTAGCGGGGGGGCCAATGAGCAGTTCTTC
15,TRBJ2-2,TRBD2,TRBV6-1,NA,CASSESSGGAGELFF,TGTGCCAGCAGTGAAAGTAGCGGGGGGGCCGGGGAGCTGTTTTTT
13,TRBJ1-3,NA,TRBV29-1,NA,CSASTGSGNTIYF,TGCAGCGCTTCGACTGGCTCTGGAAACACCATATATTTT
15,TRBJ1-1,TRBD1,TRBV19,few,CASSMGHRGGTEAFF,TGTGCCAGTAGTATGGGCCACAGGGGCGGCACTGAAGCTTTCTTT
13,TRBJ1-6,NA,TRBV6-5,NA,CASSYRVNSPLHF,TGTGCCAGCAGTTACAGGGTTAATTCACCCCTCCACTTT
15,TRBJ1-1,NA,TRBV6-1,NA,CASSEAHGKNTEAFF,TGTGCCAGCAGTGAAGCGCACGGGAAGAACACTGAAGCTTTCTTT
13,TRBJ2-7,NA,TRBV13,once,CASSDLPGYEQYF,TGTGCCAGCAGCGATCTGCCGGGCTACGAGCAGTACTTC
16,TRBJ1-1,NA,TRBV10-3,NA,CAISEPGQGGWTEAFF,TGTGCCATCAGTGAGCCGGGGCAGGGAGGGTGGACTGAAGCTTTCTTT
16,TRBJ2-3,TRBD2,TRBV9,NA,CASSTPPSGSPDTQYF,TGTGCCAGCAGCACCCCGCCTAGCGGGAGCCCGGATACGCAGTATTTT
16,TRBJ2-7,TRBD1,TRBV4-1,NA,CASSLRGTGATKEQYF,TGCGCCAGCAGCCTAAGGGGGACAGGGGCTACGAAGGAGCAGTACTTC
16,TRBJ2-1,TRBD2,TRBV5-4,NA,CASSLQRGGLDNEQFF,TGTGCCAGCAGCTTGCAGCGGGGGGGCCTCGACAATGAGCAGTTCTTC
14,TRBJ1-1,NA,TRBV16,NA,CASSLNRGGAEAFF,TGTGCCAGCAGCCTCAATCGGGGTGGGGCTGAAGCTTTCTTT
13,TRBJ2-3,NA,TRBV28,NA,CASSTPRGNTQYF,TGTGCCAGCAGCACCCCCCGGGGGAATACGCAGTATTTT
16,TRBJ2-7,TRBD1,TRBV28,NA,CASRRTDRGRGGEQYF,TGTGCCAGCAGACGAACGGACAGGGGGCGCGGGGGCGAGCAGTACTTC
12,TRBJ2-7,NA,TRBV6-1,NA,CASRGRIYEQYF,TGTGCCAGCAGAGGACGGATCTACGAGCAGTACTTC
17,TRBJ2-4,TRBD1,TRBV28,NA,CASSLSTGTDRGDIQYF,TGTGCCAGCAGTTTATCTACAGGGACGGACAGGGGTGACATTCAGTACTTC
16,TRBJ2-1,NA,TRBV11-3,once,CASSSRDSSSYNEQFF,TGTGCCAGCAGCTCGCGGGACTCCAGCTCCTACAATGAGCAGTTCTTC
13,TRBJ1-5,NA,TRBV6-5,NA,CASSPAENQPQHF,TGTGCCAGCAGTCCGGCAGAGAATCAGCCCCAGCATTTT
14,TRBJ1-6,TRBD1,TRBV27,NA,CASSFGQGYLPLHF,TGTGCCAGCAGTTTCGGACAGGGTTATCTTCCCCTCCACTTT
15,TRBJ2-2,TRBD1,TRBV25-1,NA,CASTGRGPSSGELFF,TGTGCCAGCACGGGCAGGGGGCCAAGTTCCGGGGAGCTGTTTTTT
16,TRBJ2-2,TRBD1,TRBV2,NA,CASSEMGQGLTGELFF,TGTGCCAGCAGTGAAATGGGACAGGGTCTCACCGGGGAGCTGTTTTTT
16,TRBJ2-3,TRBD1,TRBV7-9,NA,CASSGAGQASSDTQYF,TGTGCCAGCTCCGGGGCGGGACAGGCCTCTTCAGATACGCAGTATTTT
14,TRBJ2-1,NA,TRBV9,few,CASSGQPRPNEQFF,TGTGCCAGCAGCGGTCAACCGCGGCCCAATGAGCAGTTCTTC
17,TRBJ2-7,NA,TRBV27,few,CASSPDPEQGRGDEQYF,TGTGCCAGCAGTCCCGACCCGGAACAGGGGCGCGGGGACGAGCAGTACTTC
17,TRBJ1-6,TRBD1,TRBV27,NA,CASSFFYGTGGPGPLHF,TGTGCCAGCAGTTTTTTCTACGGGACAGGGGGTCCGGGACCCCTCCACTTT
12,TRBJ2-7,TRBD1,TRBV19,NA,CASSPVSGGPYF,TGTGCCAGTAGCCCCGTATCAGGGGGTCCGTACTTC